These 4 T cell receptor beta chains came from one sample sequenced in a study of CD4 and CD8 cells across lung adenocarcinoma regions. TCRdb re-analysed the PCR reads in MiXCR, keeping a single row per CDR3 protein. Of tens of thousands of distinct CDR3 sequences in the sample, under 65% are singletons; the top ten hold about a fifth. Sequencing input: CD4+ T cells from the center of a lung tumor. These receptors all stem from a male donor with lung adenocarcinoma. The CD4 and CD8 labels of this study may be unreliable.

This clonotype was observed many times. The CDR3 protein is CASSETWTGGYEQYF. The CDR3 nucleotides read TGCGCCAGCAGTGAGACTTGGACAGGGGGCTACGAGCAGTACTTC. The chain combines TRBV10-2 with TRBJ2-5; 10 bases agree with TRBD1. The J call may be incorrect, as the DNA end agrees better with TRBJ2-7. Germline loops: CDR1 WSHSY, CDR2 SAAADI. This CDR3 comprises 15 residues.

The J gene is TRBJ2-4, the V gene TRBV6-1, with 8 positions matching TRBD2. V shed 5 bases, J shed 13 bases, and the junction held 22 bases outside the gene matches. The germline V gene has CDR1 MNHNS and CDR2 SASEGT. This CDR3 spans 17 amino acids. DNA of the CDR3: TGTGCCAGCAGTAGAGACCCGGGGGGGGGATCCACAAACACGCAGTACTTC. Translation gives CASSRDPGGGSTNTQYF.

This clonotype ranks as medium-sized. The chain links TRBV6-1 to TRBJ2-3; 10 positions agree with TRBD2. The V gene end was trimmed by 6 bases and the J gene end by 4 bases; junction bases not matched to a gene: 4. This CDR3 comprises 14 residues. From germline, CDR1 is MNHNS and CDR2 SASEGT. CDR3 sequence (DNA): TGTGCCAGCAGGAGCGGGAGGGGGGCAGATACGCAGTATTTT. This encodes CASRSGRGADTQYF.

A remark on this clonotype: The junction departs from the called germline gene at one end, perhaps through a read error. CDR3 sequence reads: CAGGIGGRLQETQYF. The CDR3 coding sequence is TGTGCCGGGGGGATCGGGGGCCGCCTCCAGGAGACGCAGTACTTC. The V call is TRBV10-3, the J call TRBJ2-5; D may correspond to TRBD1 or TRBD2 (6 bases each). Germline-derived CDR1 and CDR2 are ENHRY and SYGVKD. CDR3 length: 15 amino acids.